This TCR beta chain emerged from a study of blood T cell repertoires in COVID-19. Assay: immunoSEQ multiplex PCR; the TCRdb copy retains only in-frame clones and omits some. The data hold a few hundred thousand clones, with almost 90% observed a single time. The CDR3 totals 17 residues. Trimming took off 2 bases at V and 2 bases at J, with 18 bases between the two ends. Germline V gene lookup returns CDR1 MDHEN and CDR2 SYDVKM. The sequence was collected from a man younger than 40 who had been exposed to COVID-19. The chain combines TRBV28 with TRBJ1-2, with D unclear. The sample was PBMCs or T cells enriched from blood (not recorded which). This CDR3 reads CASSLGSRFESNYGYTF. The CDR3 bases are TGTGCCAGCAGTTTAGGGAGCAGGTTTGAAAGCAACTATGGCTACACCTTC.